These T cell receptor beta chains were read from a single sample in a study of cytomegalovirus exposure and HLA in healthy donors. Data came from immunoSEQ multiplex PCR; TCRdb stores just in-frame clones and leaves some out. The table has fewer than 200,000 clones, approximately 80% seen once. The specimen was PBMCs. These receptors were taken from a man aged 18 to 29 in good health and CMV-seropositive. Each CDR3 is given with its conserved first and last residue.

V gene	CDR3 protein
TRBV18	CASSPPDTGGNIQYF
TRBV5-1	CASSLAGVGPTLPEQYF
TRBV6-6	CASSLTLAEAYNEQFF
TRBV7-9	CSIPLEQYF
TRBV19	CASSISSATNEKLFF
TRBV29-1	CSVSDRAGANGLTF
TRBV5-6	CASSPGQGAEAFF
TRBV5-1	CASSLDARVTDTQYF
TRBV7-9	CASSQLQGPPQHF
TRBV5-4	CASSLDTSGNAGANVLTF
TRBV7-2	CASSSIIRTGSGYTF
TRBV18	CASSQGEPTEAFF
TRBV19	CASSVQGVSYNEQFF
TRBV6-5	CASSYGQLNSPLHF
TRBV30	CAWIGQGSLMNTEAFF
TRBV7-9	CASSLGPPTGSDTDTQYF
TRBV6-6	CASSPPEAYEQYF
TRBV27	CASSLRGGWYNEQFF
TRBV5-1	CASSLTGQGNYGYTF
TRBV9	CASSVDSGAYAEQYF
TRBV5-1	CASSLEPGQWYNEQFF
TRBV6-1	CASSGDTFSYNSLLHF
TRBV6-4	CASSDSLSSGGDSNEQFF
TRBV25-1	CASSETGGFTDTQYF
TRBV5-4	CASTLQKQGGNEKLFF
TRBV6-5	CASSSGTGVFYEQYF
TRBV5-4	CASSHPDSYGYTF
TRBV7-3	CASSLGSGGKTDTQYF
TRBV2	CASSKDRPIRGEKLFF
TRBV9	CASSALQGTNEKLFF
TRBV28	CASGVSGLEQYF
TRBV11-1	CASSSNGNRGEQYF
TRBV28	CASSPHGSSLHF
TRBV30	CAWRRQANYGYTF
TRBV19	CASAGTGADTQYF
TRBV19	CASHRGFFASQVAFF
TRBV6-5	CASGGANYGYTF
TRBV5-1	CATSGQADTEAFF
TRBV7-3	CASSLGANGLTF
TRBV11-2	CASSPGLASYEQYF
TRBV7-2	CASSTRSLAGEAGANVLTF
TRBV19	CASSSSGMSSHEQYF
TRBV9	CASSVVSGIYTF
TRBV19	CASSRTGAGELFF
TRBV7-2	CASSPGGGYEQYF
TRBV5-1	CASSLEGRTTINYGYTF
TRBV13	CASSPQGAGAGELFF
TRBV27	CASSFIPREDGYTF
TRBV30	CAWSHGGYYEQYF
TRBV19	CASSSKTAQETQYF
TRBV6-6	CASSLQETQYF
TRBV7-9	CASSLARNTQYF
TRBV25-1	CASSGTGSANTEAFF
TRBV7-6	CASSLSGQQYF
TRBV29-1	CSVVEQNTEAFF
TRBV6-5	CASSRDRGAGELFF
TRBV2	CASSGGQGANYEQYF
TRBV7-2	CASSLGGGGASNTQYF
TRBV19	CASSQGTNTGELFF